Given below is one T cell receptor beta chain in context. Every PCR got spiked synthetic TCR analog templates. The protocol was immunoSEQ multiplex PCR, while the TCRdb copy is restricted to in-frame clones and leaves out a portion. The sample includes approximately 79,000 clones, around 90% of them seen just once. The CDR3 sequence is 12 residues long. Trimming stripped 4 bases from V and 5 bases from J, with 7 bases between. Per germline, CDR1 WNHNN and CDR2 SYGVQD (reference sequence). The data stem from a study of PD-L1 blockade in urothelial cancer. The receptor was derived from a woman aged 70-85 years with urothelial cancer. The source was PBMCs, collected around atezolizumab (anti-PD-L1) treatment. V and J are TRBV10-1 and TRBJ2-3; D not resolved. The CDR3 is CASSGIGDTQYF. CDR3 DNA: TGCGCCAGCAGTGGAATCGGAGATACGCAGTATTTT.